A single sample gave rise to the 18 T cell receptor beta chains below, sequenced in a study of blood T cell repertoires in COVID-19. Clones were sequenced by immunoSEQ multiplex PCR, and TCRdb holds only the in-frame ones, with some missing. The repertoire holds over 150,000 clones, with 70% to 85% as singletons. The sample comprised peripheral blood. These receptor sequences come from a human donor in a cohort sampled during active COVID-19.

V is TRBV3-1 (or the pseudogene TRBV3-2) and J is TRBJ2-4; D unclear. The ends were cut back, 4 bases at V and 0 bases at J, with 13 bases in the middle. The CDR3 totals 16 residues. Germline assignment: CDR1 LGHDT and CDR2 YNNKEL (reference sequence). CDR3 residues: CASSPPRGLAKNIQYF. CDR3 nucleotide sequence: TGTGCCAGCAGCCCTCCGCGCGGATTAGCCAAAAACATTCAGTACTTC.

The J gene is TRBJ2-7, the V gene TRBV28; a possible D gene is TRBD1 (5 bases). The CDR3 loop spans 12 amino acids. V lost 5 bases and J lost 3, with 8 bases in between. Germline V CDR1 and CDR2: MDHEN, SYDVKM. CDR3 sequence: CASSKGRYEQYF. DNA for the CDR3: TGTGCCAGCAGTAAGGGGCGCTACGAGCAGTACTTC.

In DNA form, the CDR3 reads TGTGCCAGGACCAATGGGACTAGCGGTTACGAGCAGTACTTC. This encodes CARTNGTSGYEQYF. The V gene is TRBV5-5, the J gene TRBJ2-7, with TRBD2 identical over 11 bases. In germline, CDR1 is SGHKS, CDR2 YYEKEE (reference sequence). This CDR3 comprises 14 residues. J lost 4 bases, V lost 8 bases, and 8 bases had no gene match.

This chain joins TRBV29-1 and TRBJ2-5; 7 bases match TRBD2. J lost 1 base, V lost 6 bases, and 8 bases had no gene match. Per the germline V gene, CDR1 is SQVTM and CDR2 is ANQGSEA. The CDR3 is made up of 14 amino acids. Here the CDR3 reads CSVGRGSPQETQYF. CDR3 sequence (DNA): TGCAGCGTGGGTCGCGGGAGCCCCCAAGAGACCCAGTACTTC.

The chain carries TRBV5-6 and TRBJ2-7; possible D gene TRBD2, 5 bases. This CDR3 is 16 amino acids long. The V gene lost 4 bases and the J gene lost 3 bases, with 20 bases spanning the gap. Germline V CDR1 and CDR2: SGHDT, YYEEEE. The CDR3 here is CASSLTRGAKYYEQYF. The CDR3 nucleotides are TGTGCCAGCAGCCTGACTCGGGGTGCTAAGTACTACGAGCAGTACTTC.

The rearrangement joins TRBV28 to TRBJ1-5; the D is unclear. Germline lookup yields CDR1 MDHEN and CDR2 SYDVKM. The V gene lost 6 bases and the J gene lost 5 bases, with 8 bases spanning the gap. This CDR3 spans 12 amino acids. CDR3 DNA: TGTGCCAGCAGGTTGATAGATCAGCCCCAGCATTTT. Its protein product is CASRLIDQPQHF.

The chain joins TRBV10-3 to TRBJ1-2; D might be TRBD1 (5 bases). From germline, CDR1 is ENHRY and CDR2 SYGVKD. The CDR3 spans 16 residues. Trimming pared 0 bases from V and 4 bases from J, leaving 15 bases between. CDR3 DNA: TGTGCCATCAGTGAGTCATCGGCAGGGCCTTTCTATGGCTACACCTTC. Translated, it gives CAISESSAGPFYGYTF.

The CDR3 region has the DNA TGTGCCAGCTCGTCTAGATCTAATGAAAAACTGTTTTTT. Translating gives CASSSRSNEKLFF. The rearrangement uses TRBV18 and TRBJ1-4; no clear D. Germline V gives CDR1 KGHSH, CDR2 LQKENI. Trimming shortened V by 6 bases and J by 3 bases, and 8 bases separated the two germline ends. CDR3 length: 13 amino acids.

This rearrangement joins TRBV3-1 (or the pseudogene TRBV3-2) to TRBJ2-7; tentative D call: TRBD2 (6 bases). V was clipped by 4 bases and J by 0 bases, with 13 bases between them. Germline values: CDR1 LGHDT, CDR2 YNNKEL (reference sequence). The CDR3 spans 15 residues. The CDR3 sequence: CASSRRDLSSYEQYF. The CDR3 DNA reads TGTGCCAGCAGCCGCCGGGACTTGAGCTCCTACGAGCAGTACTTC.

The chain couples TRBV7-8 to TRBJ2-7; 9 bases agree with TRBD1. Germline assignment: CDR1 SGHVS and CDR2 FQNEAQ. V trimming: 5 bases; J trimming: 2 bases; junction bases outside the gene matches: 7. The CDR3 is 15 residues long. CDR3 amino acids: CASSPGQGSPYEQYF. The CDR3 region has the DNA TGTGCCAGCAGCCCCGGACAGGGGAGTCCCTACGAGCAGTACTTC.

This chain links TRBV18 with TRBJ1-1, with 7 bases aligning to TRBD1. The CDR3 runs to 16 residues. Germline V gives CDR1 KGHSH, CDR2 LQKENI. V was pared by 3 bases and J by 1 base, with 8 bases of the junction left unmatched. The CDR3 protein is CASSPRQGGANTEAFF. In DNA, the CDR3 is TGTGCCAGCTCACCGCGACAGGGCGGCGCGAACACTGAAGCTTTCTTT.

The chain joins TRBV20-1 to TRBJ2-7; D is perhaps TRBD2 (6 bases). Germline loops: CDR1 DFQATT, CDR2 SNEGSKA (reference sequence). This CDR3 is 13 amino acids long. Trimming removed 3 bases from V and 3 bases from J, with 12 bases in between. CDR3 protein: CSASIGGIYEQYF. CDR3 DNA sequence: TGCAGTGCTAGTATAGGAGGGATCTACGAGCAGTACTTC.

This chain joins TRBV10-1 and TRBJ2-3, with TRBD2 matching over 9 bases. CDR1 and CDR2 from the germline V gene are WNHNN and SYGVQD (reference sequence). The CDR3 has 14 amino acids. After removal of 5 bases from V and 6 bases from J, the junction contained 6 bases not matched to a gene. The CDR3 DNA sequence: TGCGCCAGCAGTATTGGACTAGCGATGGATACGCAGTATTTT. It is translated as CASSIGLAMDTQYF.

This clone was observed a single time. CDR3 sequence reads: CASSSSAVGGGFEQYF. The CDR3 nucleotides read TGTGCCAGCAGCTCGTCCGCGGTTGGAGGTGGGTTCGAGCAGTACTTC. This sequence joins TRBV7-2 and TRBJ2-7; TRBD2 might be the D (5 bases). The CDR3 is made up of 16 amino acids. V lost 4 bases and J 6 bases, leaving 22 bases between the germline ends. The germline gives CDR1 SGHTA, CDR2 FQGNSA.

This rearrangement joins TRBV10-2 to TRBJ2-5, with TRBD2 matching over 7 bases. J was trimmed by 6 bases and V by 6 bases; bases with no gene match: 10. Germline assignment: CDR1 WSHSY and CDR2 SAAADI. This CDR3 has 14 amino acids. CDR3 bases: TGCGCCAGCAGACACGGGCCGGGGGGAAAGACCCAGTACTTC. Translating gives CASRHGPGGKTQYF.

The chain couples TRBV11-2 to TRBJ2-7; the D gene is possibly TRBD1 (6 bases). Deletions cut 3 bases from V and 9 bases from J, with 18 bases between. CDR3 size: 14 residues. CDR1 and CDR2 from the germline V gene are SGHAT and FQNNGV. The CDR3 protein is CASSFRTALTGQYF. CDR3 sequence (DNA): TGTGCCAGCAGCTTCCGGACAGCCCTAACTGGGCAGTACTTC. Complete variable domain (other parts from reference TRBV11-2 and TRBJ2-7): EAGVAQSPRYKIIEKRQSVAFWCNPISGHATLYWYQQILGQGPKLLIQFQNNGVVDDSQLPKDRFSAERLKGVDSTLKIQPAKLEDSAVYLCASSFRTALTGQYFGPGTRLTVT.

This chain uses TRBV19 with TRBJ2-7; 12 nucleotides align to TRBD2. In germline, CDR1 is LNHDA, CDR2 SQIVND (reference sequence). The CDR3 is made up of 16 amino acids. The V segment lost 5 bases and the J segment 2 bases; nucleotides outside the gene matches: 7. Here the CDR3 reads CASSPTRTSGTYEQYF. The CDR3 region has the DNA TGTGCCAGTAGTCCAACGAGGACTAGCGGGACCTACGAGCAGTACTTC.

The CDR3 here is CASSISSGQGRRTEAFF. CDR3 in DNA: TGTGCCAGTAGTATTTCCTCTGGACAGGGGAGGCGAACTGAAGCTTTCTTT. The chain carries TRBV19 and TRBJ1-1, with 9 bases aligning to TRBD1. Trimming at V came to 3 bases and at J to 5 bases, leaving 13 bases not matched to a gene. Germline V gene data show CDR1 as LNHDA and CDR2 as SQIVND (reference sequence). CDR3 length: 17 amino acids.